This TCR beta chain was captured in a study of CD8 T cells in ankylosing spondylitis. A note on this clonotype: Its target is not known.

Quantitative 5'-RACE with molecular barcodes was used to make the TCR beta libraries. TCRdb re-called the 5' RACE reads through MiXCR, storing one row per CDR3 protein. The profile shows 750,000 to 850,000 distinct CDR3 sequences, about an eighth of them singletons. Trimming shortened V by 3 bases and J by 6 bases, and 8 bases separated the two germline ends. The CDR3 runs to 13 residues. From germline, CDR1 is LGHNA and CDR2 YSLEER. Regarding the study as a whole: Ankylosing spondylitis blood appeared to be characterized by a TCR beta motif of about 8 highly homologous variants.

The TCR was taken from a male donor with ankylosing spondylitis. The J gene is TRBJ2-2, the V gene TRBV4-3, with no clear D. Sequencing was done on a sample of blood, either unsorted or a sorted T cell fraction (not recorded which). CDR3 amino acids: CASSHELAGELFF. In DNA form, the CDR3 reads TGCGCCAGCAGCCATGAGTTGGCCGGGGAGCTGTTTTTT.